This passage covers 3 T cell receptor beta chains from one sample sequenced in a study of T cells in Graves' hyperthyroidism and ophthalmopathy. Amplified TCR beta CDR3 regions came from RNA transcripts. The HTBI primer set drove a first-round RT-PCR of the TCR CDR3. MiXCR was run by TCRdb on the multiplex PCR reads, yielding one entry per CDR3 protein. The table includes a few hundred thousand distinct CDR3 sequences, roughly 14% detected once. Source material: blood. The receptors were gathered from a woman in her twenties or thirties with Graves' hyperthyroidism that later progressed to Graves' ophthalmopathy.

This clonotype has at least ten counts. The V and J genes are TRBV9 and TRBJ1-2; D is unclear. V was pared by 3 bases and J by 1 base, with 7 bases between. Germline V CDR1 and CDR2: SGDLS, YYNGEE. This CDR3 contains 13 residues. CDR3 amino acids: CASSGSSNYGYTF. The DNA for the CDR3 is TGTGCCAGCAGCGGATCAAGTAACTATGGCTACACCTTC.

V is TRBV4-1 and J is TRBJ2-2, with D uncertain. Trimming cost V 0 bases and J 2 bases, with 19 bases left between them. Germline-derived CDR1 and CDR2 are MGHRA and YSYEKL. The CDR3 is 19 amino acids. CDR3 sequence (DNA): TGCGCCAGCAGCCAAGACGCAGTGGGTGGCTTCGGAAACACCGGGGAGCTGTTTTTT. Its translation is CASSQDAVGGFGNTGELFF.

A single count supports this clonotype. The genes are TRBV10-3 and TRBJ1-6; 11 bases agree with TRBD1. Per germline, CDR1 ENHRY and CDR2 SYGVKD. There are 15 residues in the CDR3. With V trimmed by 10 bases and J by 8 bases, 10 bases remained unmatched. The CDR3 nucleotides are TGTGCCACCAGCATTACGGGACAGGGGGATTCACCCCTCCACTTT. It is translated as CATSITGQGDSPLHF.